Only a few counts were recorded for the clone carrying this TCR beta chain. Germline CDR1 is MNHEY and CDR2 is SVGEGT. Trimming cost V 6 bases and J 5 bases; bases outside gene matches: 10. The CDR3 is 15 amino acids. Time point meaning: newly diagnosed GD, antithyroid drugs for less than 3 months. After RNA was extracted from PBMCs, the TCR library was made from it. The data are from a study of regulatory T cells in long-lasting Graves disease. TCR beta libraries were built with iRepertoire HTBI primers and Arm-PCR of CDR3 regions. MiXCR, applied by TCRdb to the multiplex PCR reads, yields one record per CDR3 protein. The table records 350,000 to 450,000 distinct CDR3 sequences, around 14% of them present only once. The same data also went into a second study, on T cells in Graves' hyperthyroidism and ophthalmopathy.

Sample: peripheral blood mononuclear cells (PBMCs), taken at new diagnosis, from a patient treated with antithyroid drugs. The chain uses TRBV6-2 or TRBV6-3 and TRBJ2-7; 10 bases agree with TRBD2. This clonotype was obtained from a woman in her 30s with Graves disease. CDR3 sequence: CASSSLLAGDDEQYF. CDR3 DNA: TGTGCCAGCAGCAGCCTGCTAGCGGGAGATGACGAGCAGTACTTC.